These T cell receptor beta chains were read from a single sample in a study of blood T cell repertoires in COVID-19. Libraries were prepared by immunoSEQ multiplex PCR; TCRdb keeps only in-frame clonotypes and omits some of them. The sample lists approximately 75,000 clones; more than 60% were seen once. Sample: peripheral blood. The origin of the receptors is a woman older than 75 with active or convalescent COVID-19. The CDR3 runs from the conserved cysteine through the conserved F or W. The D gene is left open where the match is weak. Clone sizes are given selectively: once, few, many, or a class where the clone is expanded.

V,D,size,J,CDR3,DNA
TRBV2,NA,NA,TRBJ1-2,CASSDTGHRYGYTF,TGTGCCAGCAGCGATACGGGACACCGCTATGGCTACACCTTC
TRBV6-5,NA,many,TRBJ1-5,CASSPLGASRAQHF,TGTGCCAGCAGCCCCTTGGGGGCGTCCCGCGCCCAGCATTTT
TRBV27,NA,NA,TRBJ2-3,CASSPGPGGDTQYF,TGTGCCAGCAGCCCCGGTCCCGGGGGAGATACGCAGTATTTT
TRBV5-1,NA,NA,TRBJ1-1,CASSLGGSGTEAFF,TGCGCCAGCAGCTTGGGTGGATCGGGCACTGAAGCTTTCTTT
TRBV7-9,TRBD1,NA,TRBJ1-3,CASRTGRNTIYF,TGTGCCAGCAGGACAGGGAGAAACACCATATATTTT
TRBV7-2,TRBD1,NA,TRBJ1-1,CASSFDRGTEAFF,TGTGCCAGCAGCTTTGACAGGGGCACTGAAGCTTTCTTT
TRBV5-1,NA,NA,TRBJ2-2,CASSLGKIATGELFF,TGCGCCAGCAGCTTGGGAAAAATAGCAACCGGGGAGCTGTTTTTT
TRBV9,NA,NA,TRBJ2-5,CASSVEGVQETQYF,TGTGCCAGCAGCGTCGAAGGGGTTCAAGAGACCCAGTACTTC
TRBV27,TRBD1,NA,TRBJ1-2,CASSLRQGWGYGYTF,TGTGCCAGCAGTTTGCGACAGGGGTGGGGCTATGGCTACACCTTC
TRBV19,NA,few,TRBJ2-1,CASSIAASESYNEQFF,TGTGCCAGTAGTATCGCAGCGTCTGAATCCTACAATGAGCAGTTCTTC
TRBV6-2/TRBV6-3,NA,NA,TRBJ2-5,CASSWGGLRQETQYF,TGTGCCAGCAGTTGGGGGGGCCTCCGCCAAGAGACCCAGTACTTC
TRBV7-2,NA,NA,TRBJ2-1,CASSSADKAEQFF,TGTGCCAGCAGCTCGGCGGACAAGGCAGAGCAGTTCTTC
TRBV30,NA,NA,TRBJ1-5,CAWSPSNQPQHF,TGTGCCTGGAGTCCAAGCAATCAGCCCCAGCATTTT
TRBV5-8,TRBD1,NA,TRBJ1-1,CASNPRTGEGTEAFF,TGTGCCAGCAACCCCCGGACAGGGGAGGGCACTGAAGCTTTCTTT
TRBV5-1,TRBD2,NA,TRBJ2-3,CASSPRGGEGDTQYF,TGCGCCAGCAGCCCCCGGGGGGGAGAGGGGGATACGCAGTATTTT
TRBV7-9,TRBD2,NA,TRBJ2-7,CASSSGGGEQYF,TGTGCCAGCAGCTCGGGAGGAGGCGAGCAGTACTTC
TRBV20-1,TRBD2,NA,TRBJ2-1,CSASLLAGGPIEQFF,TGCAGTGCTAGTTTGCTAGCGGGGGGCCCCATTGAGCAGTTCTTC
TRBV5-3,TRBD1,NA,TRBJ1-1,CARSIRQGMNTEAFF,TGTGCCAGAAGCATACGACAGGGGATGAACACTGAAGCTTTCTTT
TRBV7-2,NA,once,TRBJ1-1,CASSQRRQIYTEAFF,TGTGCCAGCAGCCAGAGGCGACAGATTTACACTGAAGCTTTCTTT
TRBV21-1,NA,NA,TRBJ2-1,CASSTRLAGCSYNEQFF,TGTGCCAGCAGCACCCGACTAGCGGGTTGCTCCTACAATGAGCAGTTCTTC
TRBV15,NA,once,TRBJ1-3,CATSRDGGRTYSGNTIYF,TGTGCCACCAGCAGAGATGGAGGCAGGACTTACTCTGGAAACACCATATATTTT
TRBV25-1,NA,few,TRBJ1-1,CASSPFRGSTEAFF,TGTGCCAGCAGTCCGTTCAGGGGAAGCACTGAAGCTTTCTTT
TRBV19,NA,NA,TRBJ2-2,CASSRRRNTGELFF,TGTGCCAGTAGTCGCCGGAGGAACACCGGGGAGCTGTTTTTT
TRBV4-3,NA,NA,TRBJ1-3,CASSQEFGLLTIYF,TGCGCCAGCAGCCAAGAGTTTGGGCTGCTGACCATATATTTT
TRBV5-8,TRBD1,few,TRBJ2-7,CASSFDRGHEQYF,TGTGCCAGCAGCTTCGACAGGGGCCACGAGCAGTACTTC
TRBV18,NA,NA,TRBJ1-1,CASSPDRSEAFF,TGTGCCAGCTCACCGGACAGATCGGAAGCTTTCTTT
TRBV7-8,TRBD1,NA,TRBJ1-1,CASSLPRTGRMNTEAFF,TGTGCCAGCAGCCTCCCCCGGACAGGGCGCATGAACACTGAAGCTTTCTTT
TRBV7-2,NA,NA,TRBJ2-1,CASSSTSLAYNEQFF,TGTGCCAGCAGCTCAACTAGCTTGGCCTACAATGAGCAGTTCTTC
TRBV6-6,NA,NA,TRBJ1-2,CASSSDINGGYTF,TGTGCCAGCAGCTCTGACATAAACGGAGGCTACACCTTC
TRBV5-6,NA,NA,TRBJ2-4,CASSVTGSGIQYF,TGTGCCAGCAGCGTTACGGGGAGTGGGATTCAGTACTTC
TRBV5-1,TRBD1,NA,TRBJ2-1,CASSYGQGLSEQFF,TGCGCCAGCAGCTATGGACAGGGGTTAAGTGAGCAGTTCTTC
TRBV3-1/TRBV3-2,NA,NA,TRBJ2-5,CASSQDSRAAGTQYF,TGTGCCAGCAGCCAAGATAGTAGAGCCGCGGGGACCCAGTACTTC
TRBV2,NA,NA,TRBJ1-5,CASSEDVGRGNQPQHF,TGTGCCAGCAGTGAAGATGTGGGCAGGGGCAATCAGCCCCAGCATTTT
TRBV5-1,TRBD1,NA,TRBJ2-3,CASSWSEGAPTDTQYF,TGCGCCAGCAGCTGGAGTGAGGGGGCACCCACAGATACGCAGTATTTT
TRBV18,NA,few,TRBJ1-4,CASSPQTGEKLFF,TGTGCCAGCTCACCCCAGACAGGCGAAAAACTGTTTTTT
TRBV6-6,NA,NA,TRBJ1-6,CASSYSTSSYNSPLHF,TGTGCCAGCAGTTACTCGACAAGCTCCTATAATTCACCCCTCCACTTT
TRBV4-1,TRBD1,NA,TRBJ1-5,CASSQDLQGAYQPQHF,TGCGCCAGCAGCCAAGATTTACAGGGGGCATATCAGCCCCAGCATTTT
TRBV10-3,NA,NA,TRBJ1-3,CAISDSGNTIYF,TGTGCCATCAGTGACTCCGGAAACACCATATATTTT
TRBV7-9,TRBD1,NA,TRBJ1-4,CASSKQGGHEKLFF,TGTGCCAGCAGCAAACAGGGGGGGCATGAAAAACTGTTTTTT
TRBV10-1,TRBD2,NA,TRBJ2-5,CASSLSGGAAETQYF,TGCGCCAGCAGCCTCTCCGGGGGGGCGGCAGAGACCCAGTACTTC
TRBV7-9,NA,few,TRBJ1-1,CASSLDQGNTAFF,TGTGCCAGCAGCTTAGATCAGGGGAACACCGCTTTCTTT
TRBV9,TRBD1,NA,TRBJ2-7,CASSAPGQGTYEQYF,TGTGCCAGCAGCGCTCCGGGACAGGGGACCTACGAGCAGTACTTC
TRBV28,TRBD1,few,TRBJ1-2,CASRHRRGARGANYGYTF,TGTGCCAGCAGGCATAGGCGAGGGGCCAGGGGGGCTAACTATGGCTACACCTTC
TRBV29-1,TRBD1,NA,TRBJ2-3,CSVEDPQGAKDTQYF,TGCAGCGTTGAAGACCCACAGGGGGCGAAGGATACGCAGTATTTT
TRBV28,TRBD2,NA,TRBJ2-3,CASTLSGESTDTQYF,TGTGCCAGCACCCTTAGCGGGGAGAGCACAGATACGCAGTATTTT
TRBV7-9,TRBD1,NA,TRBJ2-1,CASSSGTDYNEQFF,TGTGCCAGCAGTTCCGGGACAGATTACAATGAGCAGTTCTTC
TRBV5-1,TRBD1,NA,TRBJ2-1,CASSHDRVRSVGNEQFF,TGCGCCAGCAGCCATGACAGGGTGAGAAGTGTAGGCAATGAGCAGTTCTTC
TRBV7-8,TRBD1,NA,TRBJ2-7,CASASPGQPYEQYF,TGTGCCAGCGCATCCCCGGGACAGCCCTACGAGCAGTACTTC
TRBV19,NA,once,TRBJ2-1,CASTLGAGEQFF,TGTGCCAGTACTCTGGGGGCGGGTGAGCAGTTCTTC
TRBV4-3,NA,NA,TRBJ1-2,CASSQDLLKNYGYTF,TGCGCCAGCAGCCAAGATCTGTTAAAAAACTATGGCTACACCTTC
TRBV6-2/TRBV6-3,TRBD1,NA,TRBJ1-1,CASSYSTGLTEAFF,TGTGCCAGCAGTTACTCGACAGGGCTCACTGAAGCTTTCTTT
TRBV6-6,NA,NA,TRBJ1-1,CASSSPRGLMNTEAFF,TGTGCCAGCAGTTCCCCGAGAGGCCTAATGAACACTGAAGCTTTCTTT
TRBV6-5,TRBD1,NA,TRBJ1-6,CASRTGDSPLHF,TGTGCCAGCAGAACAGGGGATTCACCCCTCCACTTT
TRBV27,TRBD1,NA,TRBJ1-2,CASSMGQSGGYTF,TGTGCCAGCAGTATGGGACAGTCCGGGGGCTACACCTTC
TRBV6-5,TRBD1,NA,TRBJ1-5,CASSSGTGGNQPQHF,TGTGCCAGCAGTTCCGGGACAGGGGGAAATCAGCCCCAGCATTTT
TRBV11-2,NA,many,TRBJ2-7,CASSFWVASQGPNEQYF,TGTGCCAGCAGCTTTTGGGTGGCATCCCAGGGTCCCAACGAGCAGTACTTC